A single sample is the source of the 3 T cell receptor beta chains below, sequenced in a study of regulatory T cells in long-lasting Graves disease. Through Arm-PCR of CDR3 regions and iRepertoire HTBI primers, TCR beta libraries were built. A single record per CDR3 protein comes from TCRdb applying MiXCR to the multiplex PCR reads. Of approximately 400,000 distinct CDR3 sequences in the sample, under 25% were seen once. Time point noted: persistent/refractory GD, antithyroid drugs over 5 years with positive TRAb. TCR sequences were obtained from RNA taken from PBMCs. Specimen: peripheral blood mononuclear cells (PBMCs), collected when the disease was refractory, from a patient treated with antithyroid drugs. The receptor set was obtained from a female donor with Graves disease.

The rearrangement uses TRBV15 and TRBJ2-5; 10 positions agree with TRBD2. CDR3 length: 15 amino acids. Trimming cost V 5 bases and J 5 bases; bases outside gene matches: 8. The germline CDR1 and CDR2 sequences are LNHNV and YYDKDF (reference sequence). The CDR3 DNA sequence: TGTGCCACCAGCGCTAGCGGGAGTTTCAGGGAGACCCAGTACTTC. It codes for CATSASGSFRETQYF.

This clonotype appeared a few times. The chain carries TRBV27 and TRBJ2-4; D gene ambiguous. The V end was cut by 4 bases, the J end by 8 bases, with 12 bases between. The CDR3 is made up of 13 amino acids. Germline CDR1 and CDR2: MNHEY and SMNVEV (reference sequence). The CDR3 reads CASSYTRWDIQYF. CDR3 coding DNA: TGTGCCAGCAGTTATACCCGTTGGGACATTCAGTACTTC.

The rearrangement uses TRBV12-5 and TRBJ2-2, with D possibly TRBD1 on 6 matching bases. Per germline, CDR1 LGHNT and CDR2 FRNRAP. V lost 0 bases and J 3 bases, leaving 20 bases between the germline ends. The CDR3 is 19 amino acids. Here the CDR3 DNA reads TGTGCTAGTGGTTTGGTCCCAAAAATACAGGGTGGGGACACCGGGGAGCTGTTTTTT. Amino acid sequence: CASGLVPKIQGGDTGELFF. The complete variable domain, with remaining parts taken from reference TRBV12-5 and TRBJ2-2, reads DARVTQTPRHKVTEMGQEVTMRCQPILGHNTVFWYRQTMMQGLELLAYFRNRAPLDDSGMPKDRFSAEMPDATLATLKIQPSEPRDSAVYFCASGLVPKIQGGDTGELFFGEGSRLTVL.